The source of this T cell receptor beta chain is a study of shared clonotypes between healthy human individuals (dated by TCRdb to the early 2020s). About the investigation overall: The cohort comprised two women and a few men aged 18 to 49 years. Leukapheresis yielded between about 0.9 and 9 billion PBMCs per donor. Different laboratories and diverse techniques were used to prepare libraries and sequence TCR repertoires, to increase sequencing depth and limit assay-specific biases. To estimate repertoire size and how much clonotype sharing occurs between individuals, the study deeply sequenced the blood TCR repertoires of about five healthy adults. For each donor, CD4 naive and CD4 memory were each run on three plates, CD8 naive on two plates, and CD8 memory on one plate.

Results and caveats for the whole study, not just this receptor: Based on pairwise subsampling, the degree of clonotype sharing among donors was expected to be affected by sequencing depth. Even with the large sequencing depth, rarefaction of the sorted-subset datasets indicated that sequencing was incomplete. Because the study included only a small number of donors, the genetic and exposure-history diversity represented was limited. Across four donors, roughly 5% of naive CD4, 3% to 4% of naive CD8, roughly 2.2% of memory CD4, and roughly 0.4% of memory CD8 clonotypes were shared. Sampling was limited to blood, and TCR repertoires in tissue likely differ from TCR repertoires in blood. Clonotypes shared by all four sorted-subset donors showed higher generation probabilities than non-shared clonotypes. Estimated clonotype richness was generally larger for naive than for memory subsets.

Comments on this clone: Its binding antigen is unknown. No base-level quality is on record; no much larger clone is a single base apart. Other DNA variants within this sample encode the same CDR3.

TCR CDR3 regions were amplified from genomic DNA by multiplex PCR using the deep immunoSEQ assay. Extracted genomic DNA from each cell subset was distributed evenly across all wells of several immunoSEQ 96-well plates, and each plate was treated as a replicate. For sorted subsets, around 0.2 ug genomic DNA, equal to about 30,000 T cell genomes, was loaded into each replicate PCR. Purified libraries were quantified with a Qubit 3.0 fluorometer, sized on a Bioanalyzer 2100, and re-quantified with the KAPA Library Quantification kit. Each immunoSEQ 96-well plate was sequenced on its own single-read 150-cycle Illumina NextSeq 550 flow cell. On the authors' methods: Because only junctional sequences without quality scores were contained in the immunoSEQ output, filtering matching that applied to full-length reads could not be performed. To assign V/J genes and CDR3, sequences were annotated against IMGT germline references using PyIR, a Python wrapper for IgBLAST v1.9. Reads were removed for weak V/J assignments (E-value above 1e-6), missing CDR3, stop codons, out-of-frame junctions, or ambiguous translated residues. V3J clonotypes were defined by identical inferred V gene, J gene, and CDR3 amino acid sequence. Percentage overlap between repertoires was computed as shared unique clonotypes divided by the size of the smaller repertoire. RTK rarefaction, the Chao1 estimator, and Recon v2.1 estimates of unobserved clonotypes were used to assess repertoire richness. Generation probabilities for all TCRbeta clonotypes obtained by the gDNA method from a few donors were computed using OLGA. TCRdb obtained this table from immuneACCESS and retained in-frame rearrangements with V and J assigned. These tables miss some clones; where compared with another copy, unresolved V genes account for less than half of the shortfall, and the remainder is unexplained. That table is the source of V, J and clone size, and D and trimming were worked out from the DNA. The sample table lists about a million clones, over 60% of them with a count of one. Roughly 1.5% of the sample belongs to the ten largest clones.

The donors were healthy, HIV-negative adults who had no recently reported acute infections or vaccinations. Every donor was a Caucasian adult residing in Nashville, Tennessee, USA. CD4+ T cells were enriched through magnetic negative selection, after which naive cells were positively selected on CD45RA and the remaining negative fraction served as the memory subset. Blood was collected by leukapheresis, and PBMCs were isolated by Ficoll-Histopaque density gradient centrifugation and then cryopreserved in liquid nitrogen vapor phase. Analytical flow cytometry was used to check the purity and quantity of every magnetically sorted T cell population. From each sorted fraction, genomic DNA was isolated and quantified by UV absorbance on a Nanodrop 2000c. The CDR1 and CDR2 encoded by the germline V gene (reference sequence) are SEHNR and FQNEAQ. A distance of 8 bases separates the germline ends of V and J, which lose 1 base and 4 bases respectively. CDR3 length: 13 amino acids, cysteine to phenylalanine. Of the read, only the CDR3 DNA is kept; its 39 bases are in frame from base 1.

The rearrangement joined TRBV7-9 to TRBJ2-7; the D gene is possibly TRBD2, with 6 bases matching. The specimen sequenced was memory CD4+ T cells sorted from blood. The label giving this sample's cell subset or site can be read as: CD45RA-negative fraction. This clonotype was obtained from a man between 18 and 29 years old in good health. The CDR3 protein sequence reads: CASSLGAGYEQYF. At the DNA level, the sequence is TGTGCCAGCAGCTTAGGGGCGGGGTACGAGCAGTACTTC. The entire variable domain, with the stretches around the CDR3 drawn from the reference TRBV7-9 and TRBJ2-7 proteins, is DTGVSQNPRHKITKRGQNVTFRCDPISEHNRLYWYRQTLGQGPEFLTYFQNEAQLEKSRLLSDRFSAERPKGSFSTLEIQRTEQGDSAMYLCASSLGAGYEQYFGPGTRLTVT.